The 24 T cell receptor beta chains below were found in one sample sequenced in a study of radiotherapy plus CTLA-4 blockade in lung cancer. The data were produced by immunoSEQ multiplex PCR, yet TCRdb's version contains in-frame clones alone and is incomplete. The profile shows roughly 92,000 clones, approximately 86% of them singletons. The specimen comprised peripheral blood, sampled from a patient treated with radiotherapy plus ipilimumab. The receptors originated from a human donor with non-small cell lung cancer who had a partial response to radiotherapy plus ipilimumab.

The chain is built from TRBV14 and TRBJ2-6; 7 positions match TRBD1. Germline values: CDR1 SGHDN, CDR2 FVKESK. The CDR3 sequence is 16 residues long. The V segment lost 5 bases and the J segment 2 bases; nucleotides outside the gene matches: 6. The CDR3, as DNA: TGTGCCAGCAGCTATCGACAGGGCACTGGGGCCAACGTCCTGACTTTC. This gives the protein CASSYRQGTGANVLTF.

The V gene is TRBV15, the J gene TRBJ1-2; 9 bases are a match to TRBD1. Germline-derived CDR1 and CDR2 are LNHNV and YYDKDF (reference sequence). Trimming cost V 5 bases and J 2 bases; bases outside gene matches: 3. CDR3 length equals 14 residues. CDR3 bases: TGTGCCACCAGCGCCGGACAGGGGAACTATGGCTACACCTTC. This gives the protein CATSAGQGNYGYTF.

This clone is a singleton in its sample. The chain combines TRBV29-1 with TRBJ2-2; D gene uncertain. The CDR3 sequence is 12 residues long. V lost 7 bases, J lost 4 bases, and 10 bases lay in between. CDR1 and CDR2 from the germline V gene are SQVTM and ANQGSEA. CDR3 DNA: TGCAGCGGTAAGACACTCACCGGGGAGCTGTTTTTT. Translation: CSGKTLTGELFF.

V gene TRBV4-2 combines with J gene TRBJ1-1; D gene unclear. The CDR3 has 14 amino acids. Germline V CDR1 and CDR2: LGHNA, YNFKEQ. V lost 0 bases and J lost 6, with 11 bases in between. The CDR3 protein is CASSQDRSVAEAFF. In DNA form, the CDR3 reads TGTGCCAGCAGCCAAGATCGGAGCGTGGCTGAAGCTTTCTTT.

The chain carries TRBV9 and TRBJ2-4; possible D gene TRBD1, 7 bases. Looked up from germline, CDR1 is SGDLS and CDR2 is YYNGEE. This CDR3 is 16 amino acids long. Trimming took off 2 bases at V and 5 bases at J, with 17 bases between the two ends. Here the CDR3 DNA reads TGTGCCAGCAGCGTGGGAGGACAGGCATTAGAAAACATTCAGTACTTC. It yields the protein CASSVGGQALENIQYF.

J is TRBJ2-3 and V is TRBV28; D not certain. In germline, CDR1 is MDHEN, CDR2 SYDVKM. The CDR3 runs 13 residues. V was clipped by 6 bases and J by 0 bases, with 7 bases between them. The CDR3 spells CASRVTSTDTQYF. The CDR3 coding sequence is TGTGCCAGCAGAGTCACTAGCACAGATACGCAGTATTTT.

This clone was recorded once. Other DNA sequences of this sample code for an identical CDR3. The J gene is TRBJ1-1, the V gene TRBV7-9, with 7 positions matching TRBD1. This CDR3 contains 13 residues. The J segment lost 4 bases and the V segment lost 2 bases, leaving 1 base of the junction unmatched. The germline CDR1 and CDR2 sequences are SEHNR and FQNEAQ (reference sequence). DNA of the CDR3: TGTGCCAGCAGCTTATCAGGGGGCACTGAAGCTTTCTTT. This sequence encodes CASSLSGGTEAFF.

V and J are TRBV19 and TRBJ2-1, with 8 positions matching TRBD1. CDR1 is LNHDA, CDR2 SQIVND, per germline (reference sequence). J gave up 3 bases and V 2 bases, and 3 bases lay outside the gene matches. CDR3 length equals 15 residues. DNA for the CDR3: TGTGCCAGTAGTATATCAGGGGGCGACTACAATGAGCAGTTCTTC. Its translation: CASSISGGDYNEQFF.

This clone was observed a single time. The rearrangement links TRBV5-4 to TRBJ2-5; D ambiguous. Germline V gene data show CDR1 as SGHNT and CDR2 as YYREEE (reference sequence). Trimming stripped 4 bases from V and 2 bases from J, with 9 bases between. The CDR3 spans 13 residues. CDR3 sequence reads: CASSDTLQETQYF. The DNA for the CDR3 is TGTGCCAGCAGCGATACGCTACAAGAGACCCAGTACTTC. Based on the CDR3 plus reference TRBV5-4 and TRBJ2-5, the full variable domain is ETGVTQSPTHLIKTRGQQVTLRCSSQSGHNTVSWYQQALGQGPQFIFQYYREEENGRGNFPPRFSGLQFPNYSSELNVNALELDDSALYLCASSDTLQETQYFGPGTRLLVL.

The rearrangement joins TRBV28 to TRBJ2-1, with no clear D. CDR1 and CDR2 (germline): MDHEN, SYDVKM. Trimming cost V 7 bases and J 6 bases, with 10 bases left between them. This CDR3 has 12 residues. In nucleotides, the CDR3 is TGTGCCAGCACCGCCCGGGTCAATGAGCAGTTCTTC. Translating it yields CASTARVNEQFF.

This clone was seen a single time. The chain is built from TRBV7-9 and TRBJ2-3; D is perhaps TRBD1 (9 bases). Germline V gives CDR1 SEHNR, CDR2 FQNEAQ (reference sequence). CDR3 length equals 18 residues. V lost 4 bases to trimming and J lost 2 bases, with 22 bases between them. CDR3 residues: CASSSGGDRASPTDTQYF. As DNA, the CDR3 is TGTGCCAGCAGCTCCGGGGGGGACAGGGCTAGCCCCACAGATACGCAGTATTTT.

V gene TRBV19 combines with J gene TRBJ2-1, with D perhaps matching TRBD2 (7 bases). From germline, CDR1 is LNHDA and CDR2 SQIVND (reference sequence). Deletions cut 5 bases from V and 6 bases from J, with 14 bases between. There are 14 residues in the CDR3. The CDR3 DNA reads as TGTGCCAGTAGTTGGGGGGGGCGCATCAATGAGCAGTTCTTC. This gives the protein CASSWGGRINEQFF.

The V call is TRBV6-5, the J call TRBJ1-2, with 9 bases fitting TRBD1. Trimming removed 2 bases from V and 8 bases from J; junction bases left unmatched: 12. CDR3 size: 16 residues. Germline CDR1 reads MNHEY; CDR2 reads SVGAGI. The CDR3 bases are TGTGCCAGCAGTTACAGCCGGACAGGGGAGATGAAGGGCTACACCTTC. Translation: CASSYSRTGEMKGYTF.

The chain has TRBV5-1 and TRBJ2-5; perhaps TRBD2 as D (6 bases). CDR1 SGHRS and CDR2 YFSETQ come from the germline V gene. The ends were cut back, 1 base at V and 4 bases at J, with 11 bases in the middle. This CDR3 contains 14 residues. CDR3 DNA sequence: TGCGCCAGCAGCTTGAACCGGGGAGGAGAGACCCAGTACTTC. This encodes CASSLNRGGETQYF.

This clone was counted between two and nine times. This chain uses TRBV20-1 with TRBJ2-3; D is unclear. The V end lost 7 bases, the J end lost 1 base, and 6 bases lay between the germline ends. The germline V gene encodes CDR1 DFQATT and CDR2 SNEGSKA (reference sequence). The CDR3 consists of 11 residues. The CDR3 DNA reads as TGCAGTGGCGAGGGCACAGATACGCAGTATTTT. Its translation is CSGEGTDTQYF.

The chain employs TRBV7-9 and TRBJ1-5, with a possible D match to TRBD1 (5 bases). The germline V and J ends were trimmed by 5 bases and 0 bases, with 11 bases remaining between them. There are 15 residues in the CDR3. Looked up from germline, CDR1 is SEHNR and CDR2 is FQNEAQ (reference sequence). CDR3 sequence reads: CASSLGGDSNQPQHF. In DNA, the CDR3 is TGTGCCAGCAGCCTGGGGGGGGATAGCAATCAGCCCCAGCATTTT. The full variable domain, its missing parts supplied by reference TRBV7-9 and TRBJ1-5, is DTGVSQNPRHKITKRGQNVTFRCDPISEHNRLYWYRQTLGQGPEFLTYFQNEAQLEKSRLLSDRFSAERPKGSFSTLEIQRTEQGDSAMYLCASSLGGDSNQPQHFGDGTRLSIL.

J is TRBJ2-7 and V is TRBV20-1; 8 bases match TRBD2. Germline V CDR1 and CDR2: DFQATT, SNEGSKA (reference sequence). V shed 6 bases and J 6 bases; nucleotides not matched to a gene: 1. There are 10 residues in the CDR3. The CDR3 spells CSAGGGEQYV. The CDR3 DNA sequence: TGCAGTGCCGGGGGGGGCGAGCAGTACGTC.

The count of this clone is one. The chain joins TRBV7-8 to TRBJ1-4, with D possibly being TRBD1 (6 bases). Deletions cut 6 bases from V and 8 bases from J, with 19 bases between. Germline V gene lookup returns CDR1 SGHVS and CDR2 FQNEAQ. The CDR3 has 15 amino acids. The CDR3 region is CASRSSHRVEEKLFF. The CDR3 region has the DNA TGTGCCAGCAGATCAAGTCACAGGGTAGAAGAAAAACTGTTTTTT.

V usage is TRBV10-3 and J usage is TRBJ2-1; tentative D call: TRBD2 (5 bases). The CDR3 consists of 16 residues. Trimming cost V 6 bases and J 3 bases, with 18 bases left between them. The germline CDR1 and CDR2 sequences are ENHRY and SYGVKD. CDR3 region: CAISPTLVGSYNEQFF. CDR3 sequence (DNA): TGTGCCATCAGCCCGACCCTTGTGGGGAGCTACAATGAGCAGTTCTTC.

V gene TRBV6-5 combines with J gene TRBJ1-5; TRBD1 matches 9 bases. The germline CDR1 and CDR2 sequences are MNHEY and SVGAGI. The CDR3 consists of 14 residues. The V gene end was trimmed by 6 bases and the J gene end by 4 bases; junction bases not matched to a gene: 4. DNA of the CDR3: TGTGCCAGCAGCTCGACAGGGGGTAATCAGCCCCAGCATTTT. It codes for CASSSTGGNQPQHF.

V gene TRBV4-2 combines with J gene TRBJ1-1; 9 bases line up with TRBD1. Germline V lookup: CDR1 LGHNA, CDR2 YNFKEQ. The CDR3 has 19 amino acids. V dropped 3 bases and J dropped 2; count of bases not matched to a gene: 16. CDR3 DNA: TGTGCCAGCAGCCACATCCGGGGAATAGTGGGACAGGGAAACACTGAAGCTTTCTTT. It specifies CASSHIRGIVGQGNTEAFF.

The V gene is TRBV30, the J gene TRBJ1-3, with a tentative D call TRBD1 (5 bases). V shed 2 bases and J shed 0 bases, with 11 bases lying between them. Per the germline V gene, CDR1 is GTSNPN and CDR2 is SVGIG (reference sequence). This CDR3 is built from 15 residues. The CDR3: CAWSLQGFSGNTIYF. The CDR3 region has the DNA TGTGCCTGGAGTCTGCAGGGATTCTCTGGAAACACCATATATTTT.

This chain's CDR3 is CASSLVPRLAGVYNEQFF. The CDR3 DNA is TGTGCCAGCAGCTTAGTACCTCGACTAGCGGGGGTTTACAATGAGCAGTTCTTC. The genes are TRBV7-2 and TRBJ2-1; 12 bases agree with TRBD2. V dropped 1 base and J dropped 4; count of bases not matched to a gene: 8. CDR3 size: 18 residues. CDR1 and CDR2 from the germline V gene are SGHTA and FQGNSA.

The chain combines TRBV11-1 with TRBJ2-5; TRBD1 matches 10 bases. V gave up 1 base and J gave up 1 base; unmatched junction bases: 0. Germline loops: CDR1 SGHAT, CDR2 FQDESV (reference sequence). There are 15 residues in the CDR3. CDR3 amino acids: CASSLGTGGQETQYF. The CDR3 coding sequence is TGTGCCAGCAGCTTAGGGACAGGGGGCCAAGAGACCCAGTACTTC.